These T cell receptor beta chains were read from a single sample in a study of T cells in Graves' hyperthyroidism and ophthalmopathy. TCRdb reanalysed the multiplex PCR reads using MiXCR and keeps one entry per CDR3 protein. The data hold about 720,000 distinct CDR3 sequences, with less than 20% observed a single time. Sequenced: blood. These TCRs come from a man aged 18 to 35 with Graves' hyperthyroidism. CDR3s include the opening cysteine and the closing phenylalanine or tryptophan. Each record gives: J gene, clone size, CDR3 length, V gene, CDR3 protein. Expanded clones get a size class; other rows say once, few or many, or leave the size out.

J gene: TRBJ2-5; clone size: many; CDR3 length: 16; V gene: TRBV24-1; CDR3 protein: CATSDPGLAGSETQYF
J gene: TRBJ2-7; clone size: few; CDR3 length: 15; V gene: TRBV19; CDR3 protein: CASSTTQRGNYEQYF
J gene: TRBJ2-7; clone size: many; CDR3 length: 14; V gene: TRBV20-1; CDR3 protein: CSASGTGGRHEQYF
J gene: TRBJ2-1; clone size: few; CDR3 length: 13; V gene: TRBV6-2/TRBV6-3; CDR3 protein: CSSGRSSYNEQFF
J gene: TRBJ2-1; clone size: many; CDR3 length: 15; V gene: TRBV2; CDR3 protein: CASSGPGGSYNEQFF
J gene: TRBJ2-2; clone size: NA; CDR3 length: 17; V gene: TRBV7-9; CDR3 protein: CASSFPKQQAGSGELFF
J gene: TRBJ2-7; clone size: many; CDR3 length: 14; V gene: TRBV28; CDR3 protein: CASSTLGQGAEQYF
J gene: TRBJ2-3; clone size: few; CDR3 length: 14; V gene: TRBV30; CDR3 protein: CAWILTGETDTQYF
J gene: TRBJ2-2; clone size: NA; CDR3 length: 14; V gene: TRBV6-2/TRBV6-3; CDR3 protein: CASREQEVVGELFF
J gene: TRBJ2-7; clone size: NA; CDR3 length: 14; V gene: TRBV6-1; CDR3 protein: CASSDLGLSYEQYF
J gene: TRBJ1-1; clone size: NA; CDR3 length: 14; V gene: TRBV20-1; CDR3 protein: CSASNGWVNTEAFF
J gene: TRBJ1-5; clone size: NA; CDR3 length: 13; V gene: TRBV10-3; CDR3 protein: CASDRDSNQPQHF
J gene: TRBJ2-4; clone size: NA; CDR3 length: 20; V gene: TRBV7-3; CDR3 protein: CASSAHSGRVLFIHKNIQYF
J gene: TRBJ2-1; clone size: few; CDR3 length: 15; V gene: TRBV4-1; CDR3 protein: CASSQDVAGGNEQFF
J gene: TRBJ1-6; clone size: NA; CDR3 length: 13; V gene: TRBV20-1; CDR3 protein: CSARDPLGSPLHF
J gene: TRBJ2-7; clone size: NA; CDR3 length: 15; V gene: TRBV12-3/TRBV12-4; CDR3 protein: CASTIRGLDPYEQYF
J gene: TRBJ2-3; clone size: many; CDR3 length: 17; V gene: TRBV28; CDR3 protein: CASSFPPGRGGGDTQYF
J gene: TRBJ2-7; clone size: many; CDR3 length: 16; V gene: TRBV2; CDR3 protein: CATNQGQGKGLREQYF
J gene: TRBJ2-7; clone size: few; CDR3 length: 14; V gene: TRBV11-2; CDR3 protein: CASSIGLAGGEQYF
J gene: TRBJ2-7; clone size: NA; CDR3 length: 16; V gene: TRBV5-5; CDR3 protein: CASSVRDRVDSYEQYF
J gene: TRBJ2-5; clone size: few; CDR3 length: 18; V gene: TRBV15; CDR3 protein: CATSHVRVEAREQETQYF
J gene: TRBJ2-7; clone size: NA; CDR3 length: 12; V gene: TRBV6-1; CDR3 protein: CASWEGLYEQYF
J gene: TRBJ1-5; clone size: few; CDR3 length: 14; V gene: TRBV6-4; CDR3 protein: CASSDPVRNQPQHF
J gene: TRBJ1-5; clone size: NA; CDR3 length: 14; V gene: TRBV6-1; CDR3 protein: CASSDSTGVQPQHF